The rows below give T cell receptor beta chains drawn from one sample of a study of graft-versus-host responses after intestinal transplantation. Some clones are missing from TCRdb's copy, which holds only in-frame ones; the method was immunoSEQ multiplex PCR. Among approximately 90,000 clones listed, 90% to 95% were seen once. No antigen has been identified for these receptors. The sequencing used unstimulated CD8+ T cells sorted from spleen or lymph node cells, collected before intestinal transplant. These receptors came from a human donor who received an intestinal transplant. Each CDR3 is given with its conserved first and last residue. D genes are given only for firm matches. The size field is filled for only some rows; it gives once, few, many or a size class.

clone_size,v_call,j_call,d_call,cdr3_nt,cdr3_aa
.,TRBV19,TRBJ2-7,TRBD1,TGTGCCAGTAGTATAGACCGGGACAGGGCTTTTTACGAGCAGTACTTC,CASSIDRDRAFYEQYF
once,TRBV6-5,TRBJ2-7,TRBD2,TGTGCCAGCAGTTACAGCGGGGCCACCTACGAGCAGTACTTC,CASSYSGATYEQYF
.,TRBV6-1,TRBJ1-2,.,TGTGCCAGCAGTGAAGACAGGGTTGGCTATGGCTACACCTTC,CASSEDRVGYGYTF
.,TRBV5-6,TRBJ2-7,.,TGTGCCAGCAGCTTGTGGAGCTCCTACGAGCAGTACTTC,CASSLWSSYEQYF
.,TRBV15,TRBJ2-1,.,TGTGCCACCGCAAGTCGGGGCGGGGCGAAGGGTGAGCAGTTCTTC,CATASRGGAKGEQFF
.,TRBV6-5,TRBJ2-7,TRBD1,TGTGCCAGCAGTCCTGAGACAGGGGGTTTTGACGAGCAGTACTTC,CASSPETGGFDEQYF
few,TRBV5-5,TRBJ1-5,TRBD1,TGTGCCAGCAGCCAAGAGACAGGGAGTAATCAGCCCCAGCATTTT,CASSQETGSNQPQHF
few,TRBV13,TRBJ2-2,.,TGTGCCAGCAGCTCCCGAGCGGGTGTCTACAACACCGGGGAGCTGTTTTTT,CASSSRAGVYNTGELFF
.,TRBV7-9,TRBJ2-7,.,TGTGCCAGCAGCTTACTCACTGGGACCGGGACACACTACGAGCAGTACTTC,CASSLLTGTGTHYEQYF
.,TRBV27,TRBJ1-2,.,TGTGCCAGCCGCAAGGGGGGCGATGGCTACACCTTC,CASRKGGDGYTF
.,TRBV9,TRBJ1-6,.,TGTGCCAGCAGCACTAGTAGTTCACCCCTCCACTTT,CASSTSSSPLHF
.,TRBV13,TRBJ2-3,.,TGTGCCAGCAGCTCCCTTGCCGTTGCGGCTGGTTCTCCAGATACGCAGTATTTT,CASSSLAVAAGSPDTQYF
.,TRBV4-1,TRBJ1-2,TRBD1,TGCGCCAGCAGCCGAACAGGGGGTACTGGCTACACCTTC,CASSRTGGTGYTF
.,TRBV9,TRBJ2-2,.,TGTGCCAGCAGCGTTGGCGAGCGGGTTAACACCGGGGAGCTGTTTTTT,CASSVGERVNTGELFF
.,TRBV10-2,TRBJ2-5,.,TGCGCCAGCAGTGACTCTACAGCCATTATCCAAGAGACCCAGTACTTC,CASSDSTAIIQETQYF
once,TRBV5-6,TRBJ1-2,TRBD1,TGTGCCAGCAGCTCACGGCCCGGGACAGCTTATGGCTACACCTTC,CASSSRPGTAYGYTF
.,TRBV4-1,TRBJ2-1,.,TGCGCCAGCAGCCATAATAGGCGGGGGCCCTACAATGAGCAGTTCTTC,CASSHNRRGPYNEQFF
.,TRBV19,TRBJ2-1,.,TGTGCCAGTACCCTCCGACTACTTCCCTCCCCCATAAATGAGCAGTTCTTC,CASTLRLLPSPINEQFF
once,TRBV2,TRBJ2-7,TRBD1,TGTGCCAGCAGTGAAGCGGGGTTTGGGACAGGGTTTACCTACGAGCAGTACTTC,CASSEAGFGTGFTYEQYF
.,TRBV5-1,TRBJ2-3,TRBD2,TGCGCCAGCAGCTGGATCAGCGGGGGGGCCACAGATACGCAGTATTTT,CASSWISGGATDTQYF
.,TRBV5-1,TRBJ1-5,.,TGCGCCAGCAGCCCTGGACTGAATAGCAATCAGCCCCAGCATTTT,CASSPGLNSNQPQHF
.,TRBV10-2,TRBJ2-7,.,TGCGCCAGCAGTAAGACAGGAGTACGATCCTACGAGCAGTACTTC,CASSKTGVRSYEQYF
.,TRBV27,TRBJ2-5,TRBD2,TGTGCCAGCAGTCATGTGGGACTACGCCTCCAAGAGACCCAGTACTTC,CASSHVGLRLQETQYF
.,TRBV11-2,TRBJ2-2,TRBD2,TGTGCCAGCAGCTTAACGTCCGGGGGGACCGGGGAGCTGTTTTTT,CASSLTSGGTGELFF
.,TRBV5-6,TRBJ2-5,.,TGTGCCAGCAGCTTGGTTGCTGAGACCCAGTACTTC,CASSLVAETQYF
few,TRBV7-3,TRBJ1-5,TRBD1,TGTGCCAGCAGCTTAGGGACAGGGGCGAATCAGCCCCAGCATTTT,CASSLGTGANQPQHF
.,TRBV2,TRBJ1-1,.,TGTGCCACCGCGGGGTCAGGGGAGTTGGACACTGAAGCTTTCTTT,CATAGSGELDTEAFF
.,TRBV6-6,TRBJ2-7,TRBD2,TGTGCCAGCAGCCCACTAGCGGGAGCCTCCTACGAGCAGTACTTC,CASSPLAGASYEQYF
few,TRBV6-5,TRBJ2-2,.,TGTGCCAGCAGTTACGCGGGGGAGCTGTTTTTT,CASSYAGELFF
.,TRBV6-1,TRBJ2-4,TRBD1,TGTGCCAGCAGTGACCGGGACAGGGTTACCATTCAGTACTTC,CASSDRDRVTIQYF
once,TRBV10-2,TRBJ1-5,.,TGCGCCAGCAGTGAGTCGGTAGGGTGGCAGCCCCAGCATTTT,CASSESVGWQPQHF